The 32 T cell receptor beta chains listed next were all sequenced from one sample in a study of cytomegalovirus exposure and HLA in healthy donors. The study ran its PCR with 60 Vbeta and 13 Jbeta primers. TCRdb keeps only in-frame clones here, not all; method: immunoSEQ multiplex PCR. This table holds some 190,000 clones, roughly 85% found once. The sample was PBMCs. These receptors were collected from a boy aged 2-15 years in good health and CMV-seronegative.

The genes are TRBV28 and TRBJ1-5; no firm D call. This CDR3 region has 18 residues. The germline gives CDR1 MDHEN, CDR2 SYDVKM. The germline V and J ends were trimmed by 2 bases and 1 base, with 18 bases remaining between them. CDR3 region: CASSLDRFGGFSNQPQHF. CDR3 DNA: TGTGCCAGCAGTTTAGACCGTTTTGGAGGGTTCAGCAATCAGCCCCAGCATTTT.

J is TRBJ1-2 and V is TRBV30; D unresolved. This CDR3 contains 15 residues. V lost 2 bases and J 1 base, leaving 14 bases between the germline ends. CDR1 and CDR2 from the germline V gene are GTSNPN and SVGIG (reference sequence). CDR3 protein: CAWSPWARGNYGYTF. The CDR3, as DNA: TGTGCCTGGAGTCCCTGGGCCCGGGGTAACTATGGCTACACCTTC.

The rearrangement joins TRBV6-1 to TRBJ2-5; D perhaps matches TRBD1 (6 bases). Germline CDR1 reads MNHNS; CDR2 reads SASEGT. This CDR3 comprises 14 residues. V was trimmed by 5 bases and J by 2 bases, leaving 12 bases between them. CDR3 protein: CASSSRRGQETQYF. The CDR3 DNA is TGTGCCAGCAGTAGTCGCAGGGGACAAGAGACCCAGTACTTC.

The chain combines TRBV28 with TRBJ2-1, with 12 bases identical to TRBD2. Trimming at V came to 3 bases and at J to 7 bases, leaving 7 bases not matched to a gene. Germline values: CDR1 MDHEN, CDR2 SYDVKM. The length of the CDR3 is 16 residues. This chain's CDR3 is CASSFPSGGAWNEQFF. The CDR3 bases are TGTGCCAGCAGTTTCCCTAGCGGGGGGGCATGGAATGAGCAGTTCTTC.

V usage is TRBV5-4 and J usage is TRBJ2-5; possibly TRBD2 for D (5 bases). V lost 6 bases and J lost 0, with 9 bases in between. The CDR3 covers 13 residues. Germline CDR1 is SGHNT and CDR2 is YYREEE (reference sequence). The chain's CDR3 is CASTPGNQETQYF. CDR3 DNA sequence: TGTGCCAGCACCCCGGGGAACCAAGAGACCCAGTACTTC. Full variable domain (remainder filled in from reference TRBV5-4 and TRBJ2-5): ETGVTQSPTHLIKTRGQQVTLRCSSQSGHNTVSWYQQALGQGPQFIFQYYREEENGRGNFPPRFSGLQFPNYSSELNVNALELDDSALYLCASTPGNQETQYFGPGTRLLVL.

The gene calls are TRBV19 and TRBJ2-3; 7 bases map to TRBD2. V shed 7 bases, J shed 1 base, and the junction held 5 bases outside the gene matches. This CDR3 is built from 14 residues. Germline V gives CDR1 LNHDA, CDR2 SQIVND (reference sequence). CDR3 DNA sequence: TGTGCCAGTACGACTAGCTGGGGCACAGATACGCAGTATTTT. Translated, it gives CASTTSWGTDTQYF.

This clone has just one count. This chain uses TRBV4-2 with TRBJ2-3; D may be TRBD2 (6 bases). The CDR3 length is 16 residues. V lost 1 base, J lost 4 bases, and 15 bases lay in between. Germline lookup yields CDR1 LGHNA and CDR2 YNFKEQ. CDR3: CASSQAGLGGADTQYF. CDR3 nucleotides: TGTGCCAGCAGCCAAGCTGGGCTCGGGGGAGCAGATACGCAGTATTTT.

The chain joins TRBV27 to TRBJ1-1; D perhaps matches TRBD1 (6 bases). From germline, CDR1 is MNHEY and CDR2 SMNVEV (reference sequence). V was trimmed by 6 bases and J by 4 bases, leaving 12 bases between them. The CDR3 is made up of 13 amino acids. CDR3 coding DNA: TGTGCCAGCAGCTCCAGGGGCAGCACTGAAGCTTTCTTT. Encoded protein: CASSSRGSTEAFF.

Here the CDR3 reads CASSPPSTYNEQFF. CDR3 sequence (DNA): TGTGCCAGCAGCCCGCCTAGTACTTACAATGAGCAGTTCTTC. V is TRBV7-9 and J is TRBJ2-1, with D unresolved. This CDR3 comprises 14 residues. V shed 5 bases and J shed 4 bases, with 12 bases lying between them. The V gene's germline CDR1 is SEHNR and CDR2 FQNEAQ (reference sequence).

The chain couples TRBV28 to TRBJ1-2; 10 nucleotides agree with TRBD1. CDR1 and CDR2 from the germline V gene are MDHEN and SYDVKM. The CDR3 is 16 amino acids. The J segment lost 4 bases and the V segment lost 5 bases, leaving 10 bases of the junction unmatched. Here the CDR3 reads CASSPTDRGRSYGYTF. The CDR3 DNA reads TGTGCCAGCAGTCCCACCGACAGGGGGCGCAGCTATGGCTACACCTTC.

This chain uses TRBV5-6 with TRBJ2-6, with unresolved D. The CDR3 extends over 14 amino acids. With 4 bases removed from V and 4 bases from J, the gap between germline ends came to 9 bases. Germline CDR1 is SGHDT and CDR2 is YYEEEE. The CDR3 sequence is CASSLPRGANVLTF. DNA for the CDR3: TGTGCCAGCAGCCTCCCGCGGGGGGCCAACGTCCTGACTTTC.

V and J are TRBV27 and TRBJ1-5; D is perhaps TRBD1 (5 bases). Germline-derived CDR1 and CDR2 are MNHEY and SMNVEV (reference sequence). V shed 5 bases and J shed 1 base, with 12 bases lying between them. This CDR3 comprises 15 residues. The CDR3 nucleotides read TGTGCCAGCAGTCTTGACAGCACCAGCAATCAGCCCCAGCATTTT. It translates to CASSLDSTSNQPQHF.

This clone was detected many times. The V gene is TRBV28, the J gene TRBJ2-3; 9 nucleotides align to TRBD2. Germline V lookup: CDR1 MDHEN, CDR2 SYDVKM. V dropped 6 bases and J dropped 0; count of bases not matched to a gene: 10. The CDR3 is 17 residues long. The CDR3 here is CASSLPGLASSTDTQYF. CDR3 sequence (DNA): TGTGCCAGCAGCTTGCCTGGACTAGCGTCTAGCACAGATACGCAGTATTTT.

This clone has a single count. The rearrangement uses TRBV6-1 and TRBJ1-4; TRBD1 matches at 7 bases. The V gene end was trimmed by 2 bases and the J gene end by 6 bases; junction bases not matched to a gene: 9. Germline CDR1 reads MNHNS; CDR2 reads SASEGT. This CDR3 is 16 amino acids long. As DNA, the CDR3 is TGTGCCAGCAGTGAAATAGGGACAGTGGATGATGAAAAACTGTTTTTT. It specifies CASSEIGTVDDEKLFF.

The chain is built from TRBV27 and TRBJ2-1; the match to TRBD1 covers 9 bases. The trim removed 3 bases at V and 6 bases at J, leaving 6 bases unmatched. CDR3 length equals 15 residues. The germline gives CDR1 MNHEY, CDR2 SMNVEV (reference sequence). The CDR3 DNA sequence: TGTGCCAGCAGTTTCGGACAGGGGACCCTCAATGAGCAGTTCTTC. Protein sequence: CASSFGQGTLNEQFF.

The gene calls are TRBV6-6 and TRBJ1-1; unclear D gene. The CDR3 totals 14 residues. The germline V gene encodes CDR1 MNHNY and CDR2 SVGAGI (reference sequence). Trimming removed 0 bases at V and 0 bases at J, with 5 bases between. The CDR3 spells CASSYSRVNTEAFF. CDR3 DNA: TGTGCCAGCAGTTACTCCCGGGTGAACACTGAAGCTTTCTTT.

The V call is TRBV10-3, the J call TRBJ1-3; no definite D call. The CDR3 sequence is 14 residues long. Trimming pared 5 bases from V and 0 bases from J, leaving 8 bases between. The germline V gene encodes CDR1 ENHRY and CDR2 SYGVKD. CDR3 protein: CAISTLSSGNTIYF. The CDR3 region has the DNA TGTGCCATCAGTACCTTGAGCTCTGGAAACACCATATATTTT.

The chain couples TRBV9 to TRBJ2-5; D may be TRBD2 (6 bases). The CDR3 totals 13 residues. Germline-derived CDR1 and CDR2 are SGDLS and YYNGEE. V was clipped by 0 bases and J by 5 bases, with 8 bases between them. CDR3 in amino acids: CASSVARGETQYF. Here the CDR3 DNA reads TGTGCCAGCAGCGTAGCCCGGGGGGAGACCCAGTACTTC.

The V call is TRBV5-8, the J call TRBJ1-6; 7 bases are shared with TRBD1. V lost 3 bases and J lost 4; bases outside the gene matches: 7. The CDR3 covers 16 residues. The germline V gene has CDR1 SGHTS and CDR2 YDEGEE. CDR3 nucleotides: TGTGCCAGCAGCTCCTCAGAGGGACAGTATAATTCACCCCTCCACTTT. Its translation: CASSSSEGQYNSPLHF.

This clone has just one count. The chain uses TRBV28 and TRBJ1-5, with TRBD1 as a possible D gene (5 bases). In germline, CDR1 is MDHEN, CDR2 SYDVKM. The CDR3 has 16 amino acids. V was clipped by 0 bases and J by 8 bases, with 17 bases between them. CDR3 DNA sequence: TGTGCCAGCAGTTTATGGACGGGTGCAGGGTTGGAGCCCCAGCATTTT. It specifies CASSLWTGAGLEPQHF.

The rearrangement uses TRBV29-1 and TRBJ2-5; 9 bases fit TRBD2. The CDR3 loop spans 14 amino acids. Germline lookup yields CDR1 SQVTM and CDR2 ANQGSEA. J was trimmed by 1 base and V by 6 bases; bases with no gene match: 6. This CDR3 reads CSVLSGRSQETQYF. The DNA for the CDR3 is TGCAGCGTCCTTAGCGGGAGAAGCCAAGAGACCCAGTACTTC.

V is TRBV7-9 and J is TRBJ1-2; TRBD1 is a possible D gene (6 bases). This CDR3 contains 13 residues. Deletions cut 5 bases from V and 4 bases from J, with 11 bases between. CDR1 SEHNR and CDR2 FQNEAQ come from the germline V gene (reference sequence). CDR3 sequence: CASSLRGGYGYTF. The DNA of the CDR3 is TGTGCCAGCAGCCTGAGGGGGGGCTATGGCTACACCTTC.

This chain joins TRBV14 and TRBJ2-2; D not resolved. Germline loops: CDR1 SGHDN, CDR2 FVKESK. The CDR3 consists of 13 residues. Trimming stripped 2 bases from V and 5 bases from J, with 6 bases between. In nucleotides, the CDR3 is TGTGCCAGCAGCCAAAAGCCTACCGGGGAGCTGTTTTTT. Residues: CASSQKPTGELFF.

V gene TRBV2 combines with J gene TRBJ1-2; D is unclear. The CDR3 spans 12 residues. V lost 5 bases to trimming and J lost 0 bases, with 4 bases between them. Germline loops: CDR1 SNHLY, CDR2 FYNNEI. CDR3 DNA: TGTGCCAGCAGTCAATCTAACTATGGCTACACCTTC. It translates to CASSQSNYGYTF.

J is TRBJ2-6 and V is TRBV9; 9 nucleotides match TRBD1. The CDR3 runs to 17 residues. The V segment lost 4 bases and the J segment 2 bases; nucleotides outside the gene matches: 7. The V gene's germline CDR1 is SGDLS and CDR2 YYNGEE. Here the CDR3 DNA reads TGTGCCAGCAGCATGACAGGGGGAGCTGCTGGGGCCAACGTCCTGACTTTC. Protein sequence: CASSMTGGAAGANVLTF.

This clone has only one observation. V usage is TRBV4-1 and J usage is TRBJ1-4; 8 positions agree with TRBD1. Germline V lookup: CDR1 MGHRA, CDR2 YSYEKL. The V gene end was trimmed by 8 bases and the J gene end by 5 bases; junction bases not matched to a gene: 10. The CDR3 runs to 15 residues. In DNA, the CDR3 is TGCGCCAGCTCCTTCAGGGGGCTTGGAAATGAAAAACTGTTTTTT. It yields the protein CASSFRGLGNEKLFF.

The V gene is TRBV6-5, the J gene TRBJ2-2, with TRBD1 as a possible D gene (5 bases). From germline, CDR1 is MNHEY and CDR2 SVGAGI. V was clipped by 5 bases and J by 4 bases, with 14 bases between them. CDR3 size: 15 residues. In DNA, the CDR3 is TGTGCCAGCAGTGCACAGGATTTGGCCACCGGGGAGCTGTTTTTT. It encodes CASSAQDLATGELFF.

J is TRBJ1-2 and V is TRBV18; 7 bases are shared with TRBD1. J gave up 5 bases and V 2 bases, and 8 bases lay outside the gene matches. CDR1 and CDR2 (germline): KGHSH, LQKENI. CDR3 length: 15 residues. The CDR3 is CASSPETGFGYGYTF. The CDR3 nucleotides are TGTGCCAGCTCACCAGAGACAGGGTTTGGGTATGGCTACACCTTC.

The V gene is TRBV30, the J gene TRBJ2-6, with a tentative D call TRBD2 (6 bases). CDR1 and CDR2 from the germline V gene are GTSNPN and SVGIG (reference sequence). Trimming removed 4 bases at V and 4 bases at J, with 11 bases between. The CDR3 contains 14 residues. The CDR3 region has the DNA TGTGCCTGGACTCGGGGGTCAGGGGCCAACGTCCTGACTTTC. Residues: CAWTRGSGANVLTF.

This rearrangement joins TRBV27 to TRBJ2-7; 7 bases line up with TRBD1. The CDR3 totals 15 residues. Germline CDR1 and CDR2: MNHEY and SMNVEV (reference sequence). The V gene end was trimmed by 6 bases and the J gene end by 3 bases; junction bases not matched to a gene: 11. Here the CDR3 DNA reads TGTGCCAGCAGCCTTTCGTTCGGGACAGACTACGAGCAGTACTTC. This codes for CASSLSFGTDYEQYF.

The V call is TRBV5-4, the J call TRBJ1-2; 9 nucleotides line up with TRBD1. This CDR3 comprises 13 residues. The V segment lost 4 bases and the J segment 6 bases; nucleotides outside the gene matches: 4. Germline V lookup: CDR1 SGHNT, CDR2 YYREEE (reference sequence). For the CDR3, the DNA is TGTGCCAGCAGCCTGGACAGGGGAGATGGCTACACCTTC. Translation gives CASSLDRGDGYTF.

CDR3 amino acids: CASSTSRDSTYNEQFF. CDR3 nucleotide sequence: TGTGCCAGCAGCACAAGCCGGGACAGTACCTACAATGAGCAGTTCTTC. V is TRBV9 and J is TRBJ2-1, with 7 bases fitting TRBD1. This CDR3 spans 16 amino acids. Trimming removed 4 bases from V and 2 bases from J; junction bases left unmatched: 9. From germline, CDR1 is SGDLS and CDR2 YYNGEE.